This record looks at one TCR beta chain sequence and its context. This sample was included in a study of brain T cells in children with intractable seizures. The time point here: blood from clinic visit 5 months post-surgery; TSC patient then seizure free. Using immunoSEQ multiplex PCR, the repertoire was profiled, and TCRdb retains in-frame clones only, with some absent. The sample consists of a few hundred thousand clones, 93% of them appearing once. This CDR3 comprises 14 residues. Germline-derived CDR1 and CDR2 are GTSNPN and SVGIG (reference sequence). Trimming removed 1 base from V and 4 bases from J; junction bases left unmatched: 6.

The rearrangement uses TRBV30 and TRBJ1-2; TRBD1 agrees at 7 bases. The sequence was obtained from a boy younger than two with tuberous sclerosis and intractable seizures. Specimen: peripheral blood, collected 4 to 5 months after surgery. CDR3 residues: CAWSGTGGIYGYTF. In DNA, the CDR3 is TGTGCCTGGAGTGGGACAGGAGGGATCTATGGCTACACCTTC.